This T cell receptor beta chain was identified during a study of OX40 agonist ivuxolimab in advanced cancers. The repertoire was sequenced with immunoSEQ multiplex PCR; TCRdb's copy has only in-frame clones and lacks some. Among 80,000 to 100,000 clones listed, more than 75% were seen once. The specimen comprised CD4+ or CD8+ T cells sorted from blood, sampled in a trial of the OX40 agonist ivuxolimab. The TCR sequence derives from an adult with an advanced solid tumor such as melanoma, head and neck, liver or kidney cancer.

CDR3 nucleotides: TGTGCCAGCAGCGTAGGATGGAACACAGATACGCAGTATTTT. This translates into CASSVGWNTDTQYF. The chain has TRBV9 and TRBJ2-3; D is ambiguous. The CDR3 contains 14 residues. Trimming took 0 bases from V and 2 from J, leaving 7 bases between them. Germline V gene data show CDR1 as SGDLS and CDR2 as YYNGEE.